What follows is one T cell receptor (beta chain) and its context. Its antigen specificity is not known. Per-base qualities were not stored, and no clone one base away is much larger. In the ophthalmopathy patients, disease was moderately to severely active, with a Clinical Activity Score of 3 or more, a NOSPECS grade of 4 or more, and a duration of less than 3 months. The study excluded patients with uncontrolled infections, other autoimmune diseases, pregnancy or lactation. Diagnoses relied on clinical symptoms, serum thyroxine and TRAb, thyroid ultrasound and orbital computed tomography. Ficoll-Paque density gradient centrifugation was used to isolate PBMCs from 8.5 to 10 ml of fresh peripheral blood. Total RNA was extracted with Trizol reagent, and quality was checked on an Agilent 2100 Bioanalyzer. Based on the germline V gene (reference sequence), the CDR1 and CDR2 sequences are SGHKS and YYEKEE. V sheds 4 bases and J sheds 7 bases, leaving 9 bases between their ends. The CDR3 contains 13 residues, cysteine and phenylalanine counted. The DNA shown is the 39-base CDR3, in frame from base 1.

This entry comes from a study of T cells in Graves' hyperthyroidism and ophthalmopathy (dated by TCRdb to about 2019). In the study overall: Peripheral blood samples were taken at initial diagnosis, before any treatment was given. The paper reports TCR Vbeta CDR3 sequencing of over 120 peripheral blood samples: 43 ophthalmopathy, some 80 hyperthyroidism and around 17 progressor patients. After blood sampling, hyperthyroidism patients were treated with methimazole at a starting dose of 30 mg daily, and ophthalmopathy patients were treated with high-dose intravenous methylprednisolone. Prospective prediction of ophthalmopathy was tested in an independent validation cohort consisting of 18 hyperthyroidism patients and about 17 patients who later progressed to ophthalmopathy. To identify TCR V-J signatures that set the groups apart, the researchers used a discovery cohort of roughly 100 patients, made up of 40 to 45 with Graves' ophthalmopathy and about 60 with stable Graves' hyperthyroidism. The 75 to 100 discovery patients were divided at random into training and test sets in a 7:3 ratio. Thyroid tissue and blood T-cell repertoires from roughly 6 Graves' hyperthyroidism patients were also compared in the study.

Amplification of TCR beta CDR3 regions was carried out from RNA transcripts. For the first round of RT-PCR on the TCR CDR3, the HTBI primer set was used together with the Qiagen OneStep RT-PCR kit. A second multiplex PCR round built the libraries, followed by size selection and purification. Libraries were sequenced paired-end with 100 bp reads on an Illumina HiSeq2000. The authors' pipeline ran thus. SOAPnuke was used to process the raw data, with reads discarded if the reads contained adapters or uncalled bases, had a mean Phred below 15, or lacked an exact constant-primer or identifier match. High-quality paired reads were merged with COPE v1.2.5, and unique nucleotide sequences were defined as clonotypes. MiTCR v1.1 was used to align clonotypes to the IMGT TRBV, TRBD and TRBJ reference segments. The analysis included only V-J combinations with a frequency above 0.0001, which together covered roughly 99% of the repertoires. A TCS score was defined as the ratio of F50 (clonal expansion) to E x V (chaos), with BLOSUM62-based TCRdist applied between CDR3 peptides within each V-J. Welch's t-statistics and random forest reduced fewer than 550 V-J features to roughly 13, which were used in a naive Bayes classifier (R e1071). TCRdb reprocessed the public reads (quality trimming at Q25 with fastp, clone calling with MiXCR) and kept in-frame beta chains. Merged by CDR3 protein, the rows form single entries marked with the most common genes and DNA. TCRdb's processing, not the authors', yielded these V and J calls. The sample table holds about 640,000 distinct CDR3 sequences, of which less than 25% were seen once. The top ten clonotypes cover around a third of the sample.

What the work shows at the level of the full study, not this receptor alone: A model built on a 13 V-J signature distinguished ophthalmopathy from stable hyperthyroidism, reaching approximately 89% sensitivity and around 81% specificity in cross-validation and 80%/75% in testing. Sample size was not statistically predetermined, and blinding of investigators to group allocation was not performed. Blood samples also contained most of the expanded thyroid clonotypes (frequency above 0.001), which suggests that blood repertoires may reflect thyroid immune responses. In validation, the model predicted progression to ophthalmopathy with 60% to 71% sensitivity and approximately 78% specificity, a median of about 6 months before onset.

The source is a man aged 30 to 45 with Graves' ophthalmopathy. The chain employs TRBV5-5 and TRBJ1-6; the D gene assignment is ambiguous. The specimen sequenced was blood. Here the CDR3 is given as CASSTASNSPLHF. The sequence in DNA is TGTGCCAGCAGCACCGCGTCGAATTCACCCCTCCACTTT.